The clone carrying this TCR beta chain was found a few times. Its antigen is currently unknown. The PCR used 60 V beta and 13 J beta primers. TCRdb's copy holds only in-frame clones and misses some; the assay was immunoSEQ multiplex PCR. The data contain roughly 56,000 clones, about 85% of them seen just once; the ten biggest clones take up roughly 9%. These data originate in a study of glioma-infiltrating T cells after dendritic cell vaccination. The study, taken as a whole, reports: No direct clonality-survival link was found; a diverse polyclonal response may matter.

The V gene end was trimmed by 0 bases and the J gene end by 5 bases; junction bases not matched to a gene: 15. The CDR3 covers 18 residues. Germline assignment: CDR1 LNHNV and CDR2 YYDKDF (reference sequence). Time point given: after dendritic cell vaccination, including at tumor progression/relapse. No glioblastoma patient carried an isocitrate dehydrogenase mutation. The chain employs TRBV15 and TRBJ2-5, with 7 bases aligning to TRBD2. The TCR comes from a human donor with glioblastoma. The sequenced sample was blood, obtained after dendritic cell vaccination. CDR3 DNA: TGTGCCACCAGCAGAGATGTCCGGGGGGTGGGAGCGGAGGAGACCCAGTACTTC. Amino acids: CATSRDVRGVGAEETQYF.